This passage covers 18 T cell receptor beta chains from one sample sequenced in a study of T cell responses to AZD1222 COVID-19 vaccine. TCRdb's table, derived via immunoSEQ multiplex PCR, lists solely in-frame clones and lacks some. The top ten hold 0.99% of the sample, which has more than 150,000 clones, roughly 88% seen once. The specimen comprised peripheral blood, sampled on day 0 of AZD1222 vaccination. These receptors were taken from an adult in good health.

This clone was recorded only once. The V and J genes are TRBV7-2 and TRBJ1-3, with D unclear. The CDR3 covers 15 residues. The germline V gene has CDR1 SGHTA and CDR2 FQGNSA. V was shortened by 2 bases and J by 4 bases, with 12 bases between the two germline ends. CDR3 nucleotide sequence: TGTGCCAGCAGCTTAAGCGGGGTAACAGGAAACACCATATATTTT. Translated: CASSLSGVTGNTIYF.

V gene TRBV27 combines with J gene TRBJ2-2; D is unclear. The germline V and J ends were trimmed by 2 bases and 4 bases, with 8 bases remaining between them. Germline CDR1 MNHEY, CDR2 SMNVEV (reference sequence). This CDR3 has 14 amino acids. CDR3 protein: CASSLTVSTGELFF. The CDR3 nucleotides are TGTGCCAGCAGTTTAACAGTAAGCACCGGGGAGCTGTTTTTT.

The chain combines TRBV28 with TRBJ1-1; D unresolved. In germline, CDR1 is MDHEN, CDR2 SYDVKM. Trimming took 5 bases from V and 3 from J, leaving 10 bases between them. The CDR3 length is 13 residues. The CDR3 nucleotides read TGTGCCAGCAGTCCAGACCGTTACACTGAAGCTTTCTTT. Translating gives CASSPDRYTEAFF.

The rearrangement links TRBV7-2 to TRBJ1-1, with a weak D call TRBD1 (6 bases). CDR3 length equals 14 residues. V lost 4 bases, J lost 1 base, and 10 bases lay in between. CDR1 and CDR2 from the germline V gene are SGHTA and FQGNSA. This CDR3 reads CASSWRQANTEAFF. CDR3 nucleotides: TGTGCCAGCAGCTGGCGACAGGCGAACACTGAAGCTTTCTTT. The full variable domain, its missing parts supplied by reference TRBV7-2 and TRBJ1-1, is GAGVSQSPSNKVTEKGKDVELRCDPISGHTALYWYRQSLGQGLEFLIYFQGNSAPDKSGLPSDRFSAERTGGSVSTLTIQRTQQEDSAVYLCASSWRQANTEAFFGQGTRLTVV.

The CDR3 coding sequence is TGTGCCAGCAGTCAAACAGGGGGAGGTAGTGAAAAACTGTTTTTT. Translation gives CASSQTGGGSEKLFF. The V gene is TRBV27, the J gene TRBJ1-4; 8 bases line up with TRBD1. CDR3 size: 15 residues. Germline V CDR1 and CDR2: MNHEY, SMNVEV (reference sequence). J was trimmed by 7 bases and V by 5 bases; bases with no gene match: 9. The entire variable domain, with the rest obtained from reference TRBV27 and TRBJ1-4, is as follows: EAQVTQNPRYLITVTGKKLTVTCSQNMNHEYMSWYRQDPGLGLRQIYYSMNVEVTDKGDVPEGYKVSRKEKRNFPLILESPSPNQTSLYFCASSQTGGGSEKLFFGSGTQLSVL.

The chain is built from TRBV20-1 and TRBJ2-5; TRBD1 or TRBD2 may be the D gene (7 bases each). Germline V CDR1 and CDR2: DFQATT, SNEGSKA (reference sequence). Between the trimmed V and J ends, which lost 3 bases and 4 bases, there was a span of 15 bases. CDR3 size: 14 residues. The CDR3 spells CSASETGRAETQYF. The CDR3 DNA sequence: TGCAGTGCTAGTGAGACAGGGAGGGCAGAGACCCAGTACTTC.

This clone came up once. The rearrangement joins TRBV2 to TRBJ1-4, with D unclear. Germline-derived CDR1 and CDR2 are SNHLY and FYNNEI. The germline V and J ends were trimmed by 6 bases and 11 bases, with 10 bases remaining between them. CDR3 size: 11 residues. This chain's CDR3 is CASRSSPKLFF. The CDR3 DNA reads as TGTGCCAGCAGGAGTTCGCCTAAACTGTTTTTT. The entire variable domain, with the rest obtained from reference TRBV2 and TRBJ1-4, is as follows: EPEVTQTPSHQVTQMGQEVILRCVPISNHLYFYWYRQILGQKVEFLVSFYNNEISEKSEIFDDQFSVERPDGSNFTLKIRSTKLEDSAMYFCASRSSPKLFFGSGTQLSVL.

The rearrangement uses TRBV5-4 and TRBJ1-5; D is unclear. With 0 bases removed from V and 0 bases from J, the gap between germline ends came to 22 bases. Germline CDR1 is SGHNT and CDR2 is YYREEE (reference sequence). This CDR3 comprises 20 residues. The CDR3 is CASSLEGWGHWSYSNQPQHF. DNA for the CDR3: TGTGCCAGCAGCTTGGAAGGGTGGGGTCATTGGAGTTATAGCAATCAGCCCCAGCATTTT.

The chain links TRBV5-6 to TRBJ1-3, with TRBD1 matching 7 bases. CDR1 is SGHDT and CDR2 is YYEEEE in the germline V gene. V trimming: 0 bases; J trimming: 7 bases; junction bases outside the gene matches: 13. CDR3 size: 17 residues. The CDR3 sequence: CASSLAGRGKIFNTIYF. DNA of the CDR3: TGTGCCAGCAGCTTGGCCGGCAGGGGGAAAATCTTTAACACCATATATTTT.

The chain links TRBV25-1 to TRBJ1-1; tentative D call: TRBD1 (6 bases). The CDR3 loop spans 15 amino acids. Trimming took off 3 bases at V and 1 base at J, with 12 bases between the two ends. Germline loops: CDR1 MGHDK, CDR2 SYGVNS. The CDR3 here is CASSDLQDRNTEAFF. DNA of the CDR3: TGTGCCAGCAGTGACCTCCAGGACAGGAACACTGAAGCTTTCTTT.

The chain is built from TRBV5-1 and TRBJ2-2, with D tentatively TRBD1 (5 bases). The CDR3 covers 15 residues. Looked up from germline, CDR1 is SGHRS and CDR2 is YFSETQ. Trimming left V 0 bases short and J 5 bases short, with 11 bases between. CDR3 region: CASSLGSGLTGELFF. CDR3 bases: TGCGCCAGCAGCTTGGGCTCAGGGTTAACCGGGGAGCTGTTTTTT.

The chain carries TRBV19 and TRBJ2-7; TRBD1 agrees at 9 bases. Germline V CDR1 and CDR2: LNHDA, SQIVND (reference sequence). Germline trimming cut 5 bases from V and 9 bases from J; bases unmatched to any gene: 17. This CDR3 spans 16 amino acids. The chain's CDR3 is CASSGIGPGQGSGQYF. The CDR3 bases are TGTGCCAGTAGTGGGATTGGGCCGGGACAGGGATCCGGGCAGTACTTC.

The chain couples TRBV7-9 to TRBJ2-7; 7 bases fit TRBD2. This CDR3 is 15 amino acids long. The junction had 7 bases not matched to a gene; V was cut back by 5 bases and J by 0 bases. The germline V gene encodes CDR1 SEHNR and CDR2 FQNEAQ (reference sequence). CDR3 region: CASSKSGASSYEQYF. The CDR3 region has the DNA TGTGCCAGCAGCAAGAGCGGGGCCAGCTCCTACGAGCAGTACTTC.

The chain employs TRBV30 and TRBJ2-7; 7 nucleotides align to TRBD1. V dropped 3 bases and J dropped 2; count of bases not matched to a gene: 7. Germline CDR1 is GTSNPN and CDR2 is SVGIG (reference sequence). The length of the CDR3 is 14 residues. CDR3 residues: CAWSELGQPYEQYF. The CDR3, as DNA: TGTGCCTGGAGCGAGCTGGGACAGCCCTACGAGCAGTACTTC.

The CDR3 nucleotides read TGTGCCAGCAGTTTGGAGGGACAGGTCCTTACAGATACGCAGTATTTT. Protein: CASSLEGQVLTDTQYF. V usage is TRBV27 and J usage is TRBJ2-3; 8 bases map to TRBD1. This CDR3 region has 16 residues. Germline-derived CDR1 and CDR2 are MNHEY and SMNVEV (reference sequence). Trimming cost V 3 bases and J 3 bases; bases outside gene matches: 8.

The genes are TRBV29-1 and TRBJ2-7; tentatively, D is TRBD1 or TRBD2 (5 bases each). V dropped 4 bases and J dropped 7 bases, with 26 bases sitting between them. The CDR3 runs to 16 residues. Looked up from germline, CDR1 is SQVTM and CDR2 is ANQGSEA. As DNA, the CDR3 is TGCAGCGTTGGTGGGGGATGGGAAGGGTTGCGAGGGGAGCAGTACTTC. This codes for CSVGGGWEGLRGEQYF.

This chain links TRBV7-3 with TRBJ1-1, with 9 bases identical to TRBD1. The CDR3 has 16 residues. Germline V gives CDR1 SGHTA, CDR2 FQGTGA. V was clipped by 4 bases and J by 5 bases; unmatched bases: 11. The CDR3 here is CASSSNPGQGSTEAFF. Written as DNA, the CDR3 is TGTGCCAGCAGCTCCAATCCGGGACAGGGATCTACTGAAGCTTTCTTT.

V is TRBV28 and J is TRBJ1-1; TRBD1 matches 11 bases. Germline CDR1 is MDHEN and CDR2 is SYDVKM. This CDR3 contains 19 residues. Trimming at V came to 5 bases and at J to 3 bases, leaving 17 bases not matched to a gene. The CDR3 DNA reads TGTGCCAGCAGTCCTCCTTTTCTGAATCCGGGACAGGGGGACACTGAAGCTTTCTTT. This sequence encodes CASSPPFLNPGQGDTEAFF. Full variable domain (rest looked up from reference TRBV28 and TRBJ1-1): DVKVTQSSRYLVKRTGEKVFLECVQDMDHENMFWYRQDPGLGLRLIYFSYDVKMKEKGDIPEGYSVSREKKERFSLILESASTNQTSMYLCASSPPFLNPGQGDTEAFFGQGTRLTVV.